The sequence of this T cell receptor beta chain was determined in a study of beta chain features in type 1 diabetes (dated by TCRdb to the late 2010s). Concerning the study at large: Mean age, gender distribution, total cell number and subset yield were not different between patients and healthy donors. A total of 90 million to 120 million sorted cells were examined across all samples, and a strong correlation was observed between cell number per subset and RNA yield. In the study, recently diagnosed type 1 diabetes patients and matched healthy donors were compared on the TCRB repertoires of their sorted circulating CD4+ T cell subsets. Regulatory and stem cell-like memory subsets were isolated from only 8 patients and roughly 8 healthy donors, whereas naive and central memory subsets came from all 30 or so donors. Overall results and qualifications from the work: In all four CD4+ subsets, TCRB CDR3 length was moderately but significantly shorter in type 1 diabetes patients. Because the HLA sub-analyses included only small numbers of individuals, any influence of HLA type on TCRB rearrangement was left unresolved. Sequencing cDNA rather than genomic DNA could over-represent highly expressing activated cells, although activation and CD3 levels did not differ between groups. At VDJ recombination sites, type 1 diabetes patients had fewer insertions and more deleted nucleotides, which implies abnormalities in thymic rearrangement. Shorter templates might have been favored by PCR, but patient and control samples were amplified and corrected together, so both groups would have been affected equally by any skew. Naive, central memory and regulatory TCRB repertoires appeared more similar among patients than among healthy donors.

The CDR3 contains 14 residues, cysteine and phenylalanine counted. The kept DNA is CDR3 alone, 42 bases in frame from the first base. The germline V gene supplies CDR1 SQVTM and CDR2 ANQGSEA. V loses 4 bases of germline sequence and J loses 0 bases, and the interval between the two ends is 11 bases. A single peripheral blood draw of approximately 110 mL on average was collected from each donor into heparinised tubes. Using a panel that included CD45RO, CCR7, CD25, CD127, CD95 and CD27, naive, central memory, regulatory and stem cell-like memory CD4+ T cells were sorted on a BD FACSAria II. A purity above 95% was achieved for all sorted populations. PBMCs were isolated right away by Lymphoprep density gradient centrifugation and were stained directly, without culture. Samples were stained and sorted in pairs, with one healthy donor and one patient per experiment, so that batch effects were minimized.

This clone has more than one count but fewer than ten. Its antigen is still unknown. No much larger clone exists at a distance of one base, and base qualities are not known. All of the isolated RNA was reverse transcribed with the High Capacity cDNA Reverse Transcription Kit, so expressed TCRB transcripts were sequenced. Deep immunoSEQ sequencing was applied to naive, central memory and regulatory T cell samples, giving an average of roughly 3.3 million total reads per sample. After sorted cells were lysed in RLT buffer, RNA was extracted with DNase-treated RNeasy Micro or Mini kits, with the choice depending on cell number. To prevent cross-contamination, every cell subset was processed on its own, while patient and healthy donor samples were processed together. The immunoSEQ multiplex PCR was used to amplify TCRB sequences from cDNA, generating 87-bp fragments that spanned the CDR3 region. The amplicons were sequenced using the Illumina HiSeq platform. In the authors' own workflow: PCR bias was computationally corrected using synthetic template baselines, reads within Hamming distance 2 were collapsed, and singletons that could not be merged were discarded. Reads were aligned to IMGT to assign V, D and J genes, CDR3 length, and insertions or deletions at six rearrangement sites. Within each subset, clonotype counts were normalized to the number of sorted cells before true diversity and Gini coefficients were calculated with the tcR R package. The overlap coefficient, calculated on TCRB nucleotide sequences, was used to quantify repertoire sharing. Out-of-frame TCRB sequences from naive cells were analyzed as a proxy for the pre-selection repertoire. TCRdb stores this immuneACCESS table with in-frame sequences only. Part of the clones is absent; in the studies checked, under half of the shortfall reflects unresolved V genes, and no reason is known for the rest. The DNA was the basis for D and trimming; V, J and clone size are from that table. This sample gives a few hundred thousand clones in total; about 13% of them show up just once. 0.017% of the sample is taken by the ten largest.

The TCR comes from a young man with type 1 diabetes. The chain links TRBV29-1 with TRBJ2-3, with TRBD2 as a weak D call on 5 bases. Sequencing used naive CD4+ T cells from blood. Reading the label with the study, this specimen's cell subset or site is: true naive CD4+ T cells. The DNA sequence is as follows: TGCAGCGTTGGTCGAGGGATGAGCACAGATACGCAGTATTTT. This encodes CSVGRGMSTDTQYF.